The 5 T cell receptor beta chains below were found in one sample sequenced in a study of early stage breast cancer tumors. Generated by immunoSEQ multiplex PCR, the TCRdb table keeps only in-frame clones and is missing some. This table has about 30,000 clones, around 75% appearing once. The sample was breast tumor tissue. These TCRs come from a person in their twenties or thirties with breast cancer.

The chain recombines TRBV7-3 with TRBJ2-2; D not certain. Germline CDR1 reads SGHTA; CDR2 reads FQGTGA. The CDR3 consists of 13 residues. The V gene lost 7 bases and the J gene lost 1 base, with 7 bases spanning the gap. The CDR3 loop is CASTPGNTGELFF. The CDR3 region has the DNA TGTGCCAGCACCCCCGGGAACACCGGGGAGCTGTTTTTT.

Worth noting for this clone: Other DNA sequences in the sample encode the same CDR3. Here the CDR3 DNA reads TGTGCCAGCAGCCTTACTAGCGGGAAACACAATGAGCAGTTCTTC. Translation gives CASSLTSGKHNEQFF. The rearrangement joins TRBV7-2 to TRBJ2-1; the match to TRBD2 covers 10 bases. Germline CDR1 reads SGHTA; CDR2 reads FQGNSA. Trimming removed 5 bases from V and 5 bases from J; junction bases left unmatched: 6. The CDR3 totals 15 residues.

The chain couples TRBV5-4 to TRBJ2-6; 10 bases match TRBD1. CDR3 length equals 16 residues. CDR1 is SGHNT, CDR2 YYREEE, per germline (reference sequence). V shed 4 bases and J 2 bases; nucleotides not matched to a gene: 3. CDR3 coding DNA: TGTGCCAGCAGCCAGACAGGGGGCACTGGGGCCAACGTCCTGACTTTC. Its protein product is CASSQTGGTGANVLTF. Based on the CDR3 plus reference TRBV5-4 and TRBJ2-6, the full variable domain is ETGVTQSPTHLIKTRGQQVTLRCSSQSGHNTVSWYQQALGQGPQFIFQYYREEENGRGNFPPRFSGLQFPNYSSELNVNALELDDSALYLCASSQTGGTGANVLTFGAGSRLTVL.

This clone is labeled medium-sized. The chain has TRBV4-1 and TRBJ2-4; D unclear. Between the trimmed V and J ends, which lost 1 base and 8 bases, there was a span of 12 bases. Per germline, CDR1 MGHRA and CDR2 YSYEKL. The CDR3 is 14 amino acids. In nucleotides, the CDR3 is TGCGCCAGCAGCCAAGCCAAGGATATCGACATTCAGTACTTC. Its protein is CASSQAKDIDIQYF.

The CDR3 reads CASSFGQEYNEQFF. DNA for the CDR3: TGTGCCAGCAGCTTCGGACAGGAGTACAATGAGCAGTTCTTC. The J gene is TRBJ2-1, the V gene TRBV5-4; 7 positions agree with TRBD1. CDR1 SGHNT and CDR2 YYREEE come from the germline V gene (reference sequence). The CDR3 has 14 residues. Trimming removed 2 bases from V and 4 bases from J; junction bases left unmatched: 3.